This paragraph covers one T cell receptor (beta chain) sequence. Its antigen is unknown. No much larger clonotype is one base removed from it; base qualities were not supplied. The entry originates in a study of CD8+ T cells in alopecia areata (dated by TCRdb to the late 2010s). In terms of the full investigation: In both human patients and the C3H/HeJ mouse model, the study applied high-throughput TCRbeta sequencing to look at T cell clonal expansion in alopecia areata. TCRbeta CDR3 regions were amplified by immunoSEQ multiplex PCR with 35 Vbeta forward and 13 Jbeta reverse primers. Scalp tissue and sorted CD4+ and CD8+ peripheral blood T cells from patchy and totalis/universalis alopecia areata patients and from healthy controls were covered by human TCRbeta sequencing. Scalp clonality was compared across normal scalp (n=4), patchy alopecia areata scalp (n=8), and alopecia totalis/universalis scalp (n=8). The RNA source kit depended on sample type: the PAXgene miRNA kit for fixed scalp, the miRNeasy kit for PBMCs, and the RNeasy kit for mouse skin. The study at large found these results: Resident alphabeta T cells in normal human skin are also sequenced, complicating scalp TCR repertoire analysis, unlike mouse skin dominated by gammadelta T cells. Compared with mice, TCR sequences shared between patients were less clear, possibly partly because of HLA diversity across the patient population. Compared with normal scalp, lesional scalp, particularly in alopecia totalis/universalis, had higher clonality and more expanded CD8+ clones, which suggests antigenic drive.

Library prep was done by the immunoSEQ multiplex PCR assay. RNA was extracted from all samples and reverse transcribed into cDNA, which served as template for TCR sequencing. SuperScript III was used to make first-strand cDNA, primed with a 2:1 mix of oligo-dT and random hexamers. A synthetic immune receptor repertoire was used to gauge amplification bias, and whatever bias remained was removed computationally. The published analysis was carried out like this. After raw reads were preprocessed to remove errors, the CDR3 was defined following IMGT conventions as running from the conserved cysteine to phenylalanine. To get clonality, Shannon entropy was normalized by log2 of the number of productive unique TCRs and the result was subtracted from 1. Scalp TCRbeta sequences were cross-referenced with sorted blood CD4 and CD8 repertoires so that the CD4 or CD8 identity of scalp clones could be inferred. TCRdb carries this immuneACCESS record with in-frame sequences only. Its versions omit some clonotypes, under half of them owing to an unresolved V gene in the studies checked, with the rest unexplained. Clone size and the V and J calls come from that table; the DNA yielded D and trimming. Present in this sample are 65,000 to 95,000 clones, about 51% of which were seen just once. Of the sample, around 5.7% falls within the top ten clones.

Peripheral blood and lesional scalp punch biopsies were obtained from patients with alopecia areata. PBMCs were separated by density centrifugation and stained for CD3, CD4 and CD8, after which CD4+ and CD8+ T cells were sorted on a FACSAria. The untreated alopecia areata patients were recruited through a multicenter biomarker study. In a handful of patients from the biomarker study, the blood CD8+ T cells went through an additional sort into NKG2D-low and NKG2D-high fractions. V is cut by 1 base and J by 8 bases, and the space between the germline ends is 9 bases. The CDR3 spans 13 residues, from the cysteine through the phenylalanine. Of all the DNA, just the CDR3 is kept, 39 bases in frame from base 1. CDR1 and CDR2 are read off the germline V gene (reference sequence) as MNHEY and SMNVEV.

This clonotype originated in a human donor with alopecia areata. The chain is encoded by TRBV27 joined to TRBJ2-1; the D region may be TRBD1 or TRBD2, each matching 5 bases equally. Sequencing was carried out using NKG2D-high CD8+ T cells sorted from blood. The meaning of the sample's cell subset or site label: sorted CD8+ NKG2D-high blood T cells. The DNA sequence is TGTGCCAGCAGTTTATTTTGGGACGATGAGCAGTTCTTC. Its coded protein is CASSLFWDDEQFF.